One sample yielded the 18 T cell receptor beta chains listed below, sequenced in a study of blood T cells in healthy people across ages. Alongside a J-beta primer mix, a sample-barcoded 5' primer served in a second PCR lasting roughly 6 to 11 cycles. TCRdb itself ran the 5' RACE reads through MiXCR, one entry per CDR3 protein. The data hold hundreds of thousands of distinct CDR3 sequences, with 40% to 50% observed a single time. The source material was blood. Receptors were obtained from a man older than 75 in good health.

The CDR3 DNA reads TGCGCCAGCAGCTGGAGCTACAGGGGGCGAGGGTACGAGCAGTACTTC. Its translation is CASSWSYRGRGYEQYF. The gene calls are TRBV5-1 and TRBJ2-7, with 9 bases matching TRBD1. Trimming cost V 3 bases and J 4 bases; bases outside gene matches: 11. CDR3 length: 16 amino acids. Germline CDR1 and CDR2: SGHRS and YFSETQ.

This chain joins TRBV7-2 and TRBJ2-5; 9 bases map to TRBD1. The closer fit of TRBJ2-4 to the DNA end suggests the J call may be wrong. This CDR3 has 17 amino acids. CDR1 and CDR2 (germline): SGHTA, FQGNSA. CDR3 bases: TGTGCCAGCAGCTCGACCGGGACAGGGTTTGGAGAGGACATTCAGTACTTC. This sequence encodes CASSSTGTGFGEDIQYF.

The chain couples TRBV5-1 to TRBJ2-5; D call uncertain. V gave up 0 bases and J gave up 2 bases, with 8 bases separating them. From germline, CDR1 is SGHRS and CDR2 YFSETQ. This CDR3 region has 14 residues. The CDR3 reads CASSLVGRQETQYF. In DNA form, the CDR3 reads TGCGCCAGCAGCTTGGTTGGCAGACAAGAGACCCAGTACTTC.

With respect to this clonotype: A read error is possible here, since a much larger clone lies one base away. J is TRBJ2-3 and V is TRBV6-2 or TRBV6-3; D possibly corresponds to TRBD1 (5 bases). The V gene's germline CDR1 is MNHEY and CDR2 SVGEGT. The length of the CDR3 is 15 residues. The CDR3 is CAGRRQGPRTDTQYF. CDR3 DNA: TGTGCCGGCAGACGCCAGGGCCCCCGCACAGATACGCAGTATTTT.

This clonotype was detected a few times. The CDR3 spells CASSLAASGVYEQYF. The CDR3 coding sequence is TGTGCCAGCAGCTTAGCGGCTAGCGGGGTCTACGAGCAGTACTTC. V usage is TRBV11-2 and J usage is TRBJ2-7, with 9 bases lining up with TRBD2. Germline V gives CDR1 SGHAT, CDR2 FQNNGV. This CDR3 comprises 15 residues. The ends lost 1 base at V and 3 bases at J; junction bases unmatched: 4.

This clonotype was detected only a few times. At one of its ends the junction is not consistent with the germline gene, which may arise from a read error. Here the CDR3 reads CASMRTANTGELFF. The CDR3 nucleotides read TGTGCCAGCATGAGGACAGCGAATACCGGGGAGCTGTTTTTT. The rearrangement uses TRBV5-4 and TRBJ2-2; maybe TRBD1 (6 bases). CDR1 is SGHNT and CDR2 is YYREEE in the germline V gene (reference sequence). The CDR3 has 14 amino acids.

As to this clonotype: An end of the junction does not agree with germline; a read error may underlie this. V is TRBV5-1 and J is TRBJ2-5; D possibly matches TRBD1 or TRBD2 (7 bases each). Germline V gene lookup returns CDR1 SGHRS and CDR2 YFSETQ. CDR3 length: 16 residues. The CDR3 nucleotides read TGCGCCAGCAGCCCCTTAGGGGGAGGGGGCAAAGAGGCCCAGTACTTC. Protein product: CASSPLGGGGKEAQYF.

The chain recombines TRBV11-2 with TRBJ2-4; D is ambiguous. This CDR3 contains 15 residues. Trimming removed 0 bases at V and 0 bases at J, with 6 bases between. The germline CDR1 and CDR2 sequences are SGHAT and FQNNGV. The CDR3 DNA is TGTGCCAGCAGCTTAGAACCCCTAGCCAAAAACATTCAGTACTTC. As protein: CASSLEPLAKNIQYF.

The chain joins TRBV29-1 to TRBJ2-5; 10 bases map to TRBD2. Germline CDR1 SQVTM, CDR2 ANQGSEA. This CDR3 has 15 residues. The ends lost 0 bases at V and 2 bases at J; junction bases unmatched: 3. In nucleotides, the CDR3 is TGCAGCGTTGAAGAAGGACTAGCGGAGCAAGAGACCCAGTACTTC. The encoded protein is CSVEEGLAEQETQYF.

CDR3 region: CASSVAGFSGNTIYF. The CDR3 DNA sequence: TGTGCCAGCAGCGTAGCGGGCTTCTCTGGAAACACCATATATTTT. This rearrangement joins TRBV9 to TRBJ1-3, with D hard to call. Germline V gene lookup returns CDR1 SGDLS and CDR2 YYNGEE. The CDR3 consists of 15 residues. The V gene lost 0 bases and the J gene lost 0 bases, with 7 bases spanning the gap.

This clonotype has a handful of counts. The J gene is TRBJ2-3, the V gene TRBV5-6; D might be TRBD1 (6 bases). Germline CDR1 SGHDT, CDR2 YYEEEE. Trimming took off 3 bases at V and 2 bases at J, with 16 bases between the two ends. This CDR3 has 16 amino acids. CDR3 DNA: TGTGCCAGCAGCTCCTGGACAGCGATAATCACAGATACGCAGTATTTT. Protein product: CASSSWTAIITDTQYF.

The chain links TRBV7-3 to TRBJ2-1; 13 nucleotides match TRBD2. CDR3 length: 18 amino acids. V shed 1 base, J shed 5 bases, and the junction held 8 bases outside the gene matches. Germline CDR1 is SGHTA and CDR2 is FQGTGA. The CDR3 DNA sequence: TGTGCCAGCAGCTTAATTCGGACTAGCGGGGGACGAAACAATGAGCAGTTCTTC. Its protein is CASSLIRTSGGRNNEQFF.

The chain uses TRBV28 and TRBJ2-1; the match to TRBD2 covers 10 bases. The V gene's germline CDR1 is MDHEN and CDR2 SYDVKM. After removal of 6 bases from V and 0 bases from J, the junction contained 11 bases not matched to a gene. This CDR3 has 18 amino acids. The CDR3 sequence: CASRNSGGPSFSYNEQFF. Here the CDR3 DNA reads TGTGCCAGCAGAAATAGCGGGGGGCCCAGCTTCTCCTACAATGAGCAGTTCTTC.

The chain joins TRBV11-3 to TRBJ2-3; 16 bases map to TRBD2. This CDR3 spans 17 amino acids. V shed 5 bases and J 5 bases; nucleotides not matched to a gene: 7. Per germline, CDR1 SGHNT and CDR2 YENEEA. The CDR3 DNA reads TGTGCCAGCAGCAAGGGACTAGCGGGAGGGCCTGGAGATACGCAGTATTTT. This gives the protein CASSKGLAGGPGDTQYF.

The genes are TRBV29-1 and TRBJ2-2, with D maybe TRBD1 (5 bases). Germline CDR1 and CDR2: SQVTM and ANQGSEA. This CDR3 has 14 amino acids. The CDR3 nucleotides read TGCAGTTTTGCGAGACAGCCGAACACCGGGGAGCTGTTTTTT. Translated: CSFARQPNTGELFF.

The V call is TRBV27, the J call TRBJ2-7, with a weak D call TRBD2 (6 bases). Germline V CDR1 and CDR2: MNHEY, SMNVEV (reference sequence). V lost 3 bases and J 1 base, leaving 10 bases between the germline ends. This CDR3 has 14 amino acids. The CDR3 nucleotides are TGTGCCAGCAGTTTCGGGCGGGATTCCTACGAGCAGTACTTC. Amino acid sequence: CASSFGRDSYEQYF.

The chain links TRBV10-3 to TRBJ2-2; TRBD2 agrees at 11 bases. The V gene's germline CDR1 is ENHRY and CDR2 SYGVKD. CDR3 length: 15 amino acids. V dropped 4 bases and J dropped 3; count of bases not matched to a gene: 1. The CDR3: CAISVLAGDTGELFF. The DNA of the CDR3 is TGTGCCATCAGTGTACTAGCGGGGGACACCGGGGAGCTGTTTTTT.

The V gene is TRBV10-3, the J gene TRBJ2-7, with D tentatively TRBD2 (6 bases). Per germline, CDR1 ENHRY and CDR2 SYGVKD. The germline V and J ends were trimmed by 10 bases and 0 bases, with 19 bases remaining between them. CDR3 length: 15 residues. Written as DNA, the CDR3 is TGTGCCACCCGGGACTCCAAAGCCGGCTCCTACGAGCAGTACTTC. This translates into CATRDSKAGSYEQYF.